The rows below give T cell receptor beta chains drawn from one sample of a study of T cells in Graves' hyperthyroidism and ophthalmopathy. TCRdb redid the calling of the multiplex PCR reads with MiXCR, one entry per CDR3 protein. Of roughly 720,000 distinct CDR3 sequences detected, 17% appear once; the ten largest clones hold about 14%. Sequenced sample: blood. The receptors stem from a man aged 45-65 years with Graves' hyperthyroidism. CDR3s leave out the opening cysteine and the closing phenylalanine or tryptophan. Each record gives: V gene, J gene, CDR3 protein.

TRBV7-2,TRBJ1-1,ASSSSPSYTEAF
TRBV6-6,TRBJ1-5,ASSYVHDQPQH
TRBV6-9,TRBJ2-7,ASSYPELGQGPYEQY
TRBV28,TRBJ1-5,ASSLKGAGNQPQH
TRBV3-1,TRBJ1-1,ASSQGGAGNTEAF
TRBV10-2,TRBJ1-4,ASSEIPKDEKLF
TRBV5-1,TRBJ2-3,ASSFQGTTDTQY
TRBV13,TRBJ1-1,ASSLRAPGGAF
TRBV18,TRBJ2-5,ASSPPTGEETQY
TRBV27,TRBJ2-7,ASSRRTSRSWGESYEQY
TRBV9,TRBJ2-1,ASSVAWTSGLNEQF
TRBV7-2,TRBJ2-3,ASSLVPRSTDTQY
TRBV7-9,TRBJ2-3,ASSLGLFSTDTQY
TRBV27,TRBJ1-6,ASSHGQGGGYNSPLH
TRBV30,TRBJ2-7,AWSVLWDQSHEQY
TRBV11-1,TRBJ2-5,ASSLSGETQY
TRBV6-5,TRBJ1-2,ASRGTAVLYGYT
TRBV7-2,TRBJ2-7,ASSSYTAYEQY
TRBV7-6,TRBJ2-3,ASSHGPNGAARDTQY
TRBV7-9,TRBJ2-1,ASGRNNEQF
TRBV2,TRBJ2-1,ASSETSVEQF
TRBV5-1,TRBJ2-1,ASSLESSGRYNEQF
TRBV2,TRBJ2-1,ASSQGQYNEQF
TRBV2,TRBJ2-1,ASQGGYNEQF
TRBV27,TRBJ2-1,ASSSRGQGNHNEQF
TRBV7-2,TRBJ1-2,ASSWGWGQATRDYGYT
TRBV4-1,TRBJ2-3,ASSQGYAQY
TRBV11-1,TRBJ1-2,ASSSTGASTPINYGYT
TRBV6-1,TRBJ1-1,ASKTGGWTEAF
TRBV28,TRBJ1-1,ASSPRTGLDAF
TRBV29-1,TRBJ1-2,SVKGELYGYT
TRBV15,TRBJ2-7,ATSEGSGVSYEQY
TRBV10-3,TRBJ2-3,AISTGARADTQY
TRBV5-1,TRBJ2-3,ASSLTSWSTDTQY
TRBV7-8,TRBJ1-1,ASSVTGGAF
TRBV20-1,TRBJ2-1,SARDISVGTSVNEQF
TRBV29-1,TRBJ2-3,SVEGGLFIDTQY
TRBV2,TRBJ2-2,ASSEGQGPGELF
TRBV4-3,TRBJ1-6,TSSQGDSYSPLH
TRBV25-1,TRBJ1-2,ASSWEGAYGYT
TRBV7-9,TRBJ2-1,ASSTTLAVPSSYNEQF
TRBV14,TRBJ2-3,ASSQDLNSNTQY
TRBV28,TRBJ1-2,ASTDRLSYT
TRBV2,TRBJ1-3,ASSGDSGNTIY
TRBV5-1,TRBJ2-5,ASSLGVGLAGGSAETQY
TRBV20-1,TRBJ2-3,CTDTQY
TRBV7-9,TRBJ2-1,ASSLGLAGTWRSYNEQF
TRBV12-3/TRBV12-4,TRBJ2-3,ASSLLAGGDTQY
TRBV2,TRBJ1-5,ASSGDRAGSPQH
TRBV10-3,TRBJ2-1,ATSASTSGHNEQF
TRBV6-1,TRBJ2-1,ASTRRGEGADEQF
TRBV28,TRBJ1-2,ASSYATGVFYGYT
TRBV7-2,TRBJ2-2,ASSLDFYPAVGLAVNTGELF
TRBV7-8,TRBJ1-1,ASSFTDLNTEAF
TRBV20-1,TRBJ2-7,SAREGSDFYEQY
TRBV28,TRBJ1-3,ASSSLDSGNTIY
TRBV2,TRBJ2-6,ASSSLAGVSGANVLT
TRBV30,TRBJ1-5,AWSGLSNQPQH
TRBV5-6,TRBJ2-7,ASSLESKAYYEQY
TRBV19,TRBJ2-7,ASSHLAGVIEQY